One T cell receptor beta chain is described in this entry. This clone was seen only a few times. Its antigen remains unidentified. No much larger clone exists at a distance of one base, and base qualities are not known. TCR sequencing with the immunoSEQ assay provided the T-cell fraction in tumor and uninvolved lung tissue. The study's own analysis went as follows. For survival analysis, patients were divided into high (upper tertile) and low (lower two tertiles) T-cell fraction groups, which were compared by log-rank test. A signed-rank test was used to test differences in T-cell fraction between paired tumor and uninvolved lung samples. The table comes from immuneACCESS by way of TCRdb, which keeps in-frame sequences with V and J called. Part of the clones is missing from these tables; in studies checked, under half for an unresolved V gene and the rest for unknown reasons. The V and J calls and the clone size are those of that table, but D and trimming were determined from the DNA. The table for this sample lists roughly 12,000 clones; 67% of them were counted only once. The ten largest account for approximately 11% of the sample.

This sample is part of a study of tumor-infiltrating lymphocytes in localized non-small cell lung cancer (dated by TCRdb to about 2021). With regard to the full study: Several histologies were represented in the cohort, which also included both smokers and never-smokers as well as patients whose samples were collected after neoadjuvant chemotherapy. TCR sequencing was one of several integrated assays, alongside flow cytometry, multiplex immunofluorescence, RNA-seq, exome sequencing and proteomics, applied to the same patients. A total of some 55 patients were part of the paired comparison of immunoSEQ T-cell fraction between tumor and uninvolved lung. In total, the ICON cohort was made up of 150 or so surgical patients who had localized non-small cell lung cancer and whose tumors were resected. Resected tumor tissue and uninvolved lung tissue described as non-adjacent to the tumor were contributed by each patient, with both tissues obtained from the same patient.

Overall study outcomes, separate from this receptor: TCR-derived T-cell fraction did not differ between the flow cytometry-defined immunotypes IM1 (good prognosis) and IM2 (poor prognosis). Because different assays used different pieces of the same tissue, intratumor heterogeneity could not be separated from technical variation. In line with immunofluorescence CD3 counts, TCRbeta sequencing supported higher T cell infiltration in tumors compared with uninvolved lung tissue. Assay coverage differed among patients according to how much tissue was available, so only a subset of the cohort had TCR sequencing.

ICON enrollment began in 2016, and the last patient was enrolled in late 2018. In a subcohort of about 76 patients, fresh tumor and matched uninvolved tissue were collected for in-depth immune analyses, with TCR sequencing among those analyses. DNA for TCR sequencing was isolated from bulk tissue, and no cell sorting was done. The sequence was collected from a human donor with non-small cell lung cancer. The sequenced material came from uninvolved lung tissue not adjacent to the tumor.

The DNA reads as follows: TGTGCCAGCAGCATACGACTAGCGGGGGCTGGAGATACGCAGTATTTT. This sequence encodes CASSIRLAGAGDTQYF. Here the chain combines TRBV9 and TRBJ2-3; 12 junctional bases match TRBD2. Based on the germline V gene, the CDR1 and CDR2 sequences are SGDLS and YYNGEE. The CDR3 holds 16 amino acids from the cysteine to the phenylalanine. The kept DNA is CDR3 alone, 48 bases in frame from the first base. V is trimmed back by 4 bases and J by 5 bases, and the junction contains 8 bases that no gene match accounts for.